A single T cell receptor (beta chain) is shown here with its context. Donors comprised only Caucasian adults living in Nashville, Tennessee. This sample is part of a study of shared clonotypes between healthy human individuals. Trimming left V 4 bases short and J 5 bases short, with 9 bases between. From germline, CDR1 is SEHNR and CDR2 FQNEAQ (reference sequence). This CDR3 is 13 amino acids long. Original handling: With immunoSEQ giving junction-only sequences and no quality scores, filtering differed. Profiling relied on immunoSEQ multiplex PCR, and the TCRdb table lists in-frame clones only, not all of them. The V and J calls and clone size are taken from that table; D and trimming were inferred from the DNA. There are 2 million to 2.5 million clones in the sample; over 90% occur only once, and about 0.39% lies in the top ten.

The sample comprised naive CD4+ T cells from PBMCs. Subset of the sample: CD45RA+ positively selected. This TCR came from a man between 18 and 35 years old in good health. Some clones in this sample may be carry-over from other donors' samples. This chain joins TRBV7-9 and TRBJ1-5, with no clear D. This chain's CDR3 is CASSSTQDQPQHF. The CDR3 region has the DNA TGTGCCAGCAGCTCCACGCAAGATCAGCCCCAGCATTTT.